This T cell receptor beta chain was captured by sequencing in a study of blood T cell repertoires in COVID-19. The V segment lost 4 bases and the J segment 0 bases; nucleotides outside the gene matches: 4. The CDR3 length is 16 residues. Per germline, CDR1 SGHDT and CDR2 YYEEEE. TCRdb keeps only in-frame clones here, not all; method: immunoSEQ multiplex PCR. This sample carries fewer than 150,000 clones, around 81% of them seen once, and the ten largest clones take under 14%. The sample taken for sequencing was peripheral blood. The TCR sequence derives from a human donor in a cohort sampled during active COVID-19. The V and J genes are TRBV5-6 and TRBJ1-6, with 7 bases fitting TRBD1. The CDR3 DNA reads as TGTGCCAGCAGCCTACGGACAGGCTCCTATAATTCACCCCTCCACTTT. This gives the protein CASSLRTGSYNSPLHF.